Below, 11 T cell receptor beta chains from the same sample are listed, as sequenced in a study of CD8+CD57+ T cells in acquired aplastic anemia. Genomic DNA, serving as template, underwent TCR beta VDJ and CDR3 profiling. TCRdb reanalysed the reads using MiXCR and keeps one entry per CDR3 protein. The sample lists about 110,000 distinct CDR3 sequences; around 49% were seen once. The sequenced sample was sorted CD4+, CD8+, or CD8+CD57+ T cells (not recorded which) from PBMCs. The receptors derive from a human donor in good health, serving as a control.

This sequence joins TRBV4-2 and TRBJ2-1; D may correspond to TRBD1 or TRBD2 (6 bases each). In germline, CDR1 is LGHNA, CDR2 YNFKEQ. The CDR3 covers 15 residues. The V end lost 5 bases, the J end lost 0 bases, and 11 bases lay between the germline ends. Here the CDR3 reads CASSTEGGSYNEQFF. The CDR3 DNA reads TGTGCCAGCAGCACAGAGGGGGGCTCCTACAATGAGCAGTTCTTC.

This clonotype was recorded at least ten times. The chain links TRBV12-3 or TRBV12-4 to TRBJ2-7, with TRBD2 matching over 7 bases. The CDR3 sequence is 14 residues long. Germline trimming cut 2 bases from V and 6 bases from J; bases unmatched to any gene: 7. The CDR3 region is CASSLMGGYGEQYF. CDR3 bases: TGTGCCAGCAGTTTAATGGGAGGGTACGGCGAGCAGTACTTC.

Here the CDR3 reads CASSTGLAGPSTDTQYF. The CDR3 nucleotides read TGCGCCAGCAGCACGGGACTAGCGGGCCCTAGCACAGATACGCAGTATTTT. The chain recombines TRBV5-1 with TRBJ2-3, with 12 bases matching TRBD2. Germline V CDR1 and CDR2: SGHRS, YFSETQ. This CDR3 contains 17 residues. V shed 4 bases and J 0 bases; nucleotides not matched to a gene: 6.

V is TRBV20-1 and J is TRBJ2-7, with a possible D match to TRBD2 (6 bases). Germline V lookup: CDR1 DFQATT, CDR2 SNEGSKA (reference sequence). The CDR3 extends over 12 amino acids. CDR3 nucleotides: TGCAGTGCCAGAGGAGGGGACTACGAGCAGTACGTC. Protein product: CSARGGDYEQYV.

The chain has TRBV2 and TRBJ1-2; maybe TRBD1 (5 bases). The V and J ends lost 5 bases and 2 bases respectively, with 15 bases between them. This CDR3 spans 15 amino acids. Germline CDR1 reads SNHLY; CDR2 reads FYNNEI. CDR3 amino acids: CASSPLRAANYGYTF. The CDR3 DNA follows: TGTGCCAGCAGTCCCCTCAGGGCCGCGAACTATGGCTACACCTTC.

The chain uses TRBV7-9 and TRBJ2-7, with TRBD1 as a possible D gene (6 bases). V was trimmed by 5 bases and J by 6 bases, leaving 14 bases between them. This CDR3 has 13 amino acids. Germline CDR1 reads SEHNR; CDR2 reads FQNEAQ (reference sequence). CDR3 bases: TGTGCCAGCAGCGCGGTACAGGGCGCCGAGCAGTACTTC. This sequence encodes CASSAVQGAEQYF. Full variable domain (remainder filled in from reference TRBV7-9 and TRBJ2-7): DTGVSQNPRHKITKRGQNVTFRCDPISEHNRLYWYRQTLGQGPEFLTYFQNEAQLEKSRLLSDRFSAERPKGSFSTLEIQRTEQGDSAMYLCASSAVQGAEQYFGPGTRLTVT.

V gene TRBV11-3 combines with J gene TRBJ2-1, with 12 nucleotides matching TRBD2. CDR1 and CDR2 from the germline V gene are SGHNT and YENEEA. J lost 10 bases, V lost 3 bases, and 4 bases had no gene match. This CDR3 has 14 residues. The CDR3 here is CASSLLAGGEEQFF. The CDR3 DNA reads as TGTGCCAGCAGCTTGCTAGCGGGGGGGGAGGAGCAGTTCTTC.

This clonotype was counted at least ten times. The junction does not match germline at one end; this may be a read error. The chain carries TRBV11-2 and TRBJ2-3; weak D call: TRBD2 (5 bases). This CDR3 comprises 10 residues. The germline CDR1 and CDR2 sequences are SGHAT and FQNNGV. The CDR3 is CRDSTDTQYF. The CDR3 DNA reads TGCCGGGATAGCACAGATACGCAGTATTTT.

This clonotype is medium-sized (0.01 to 0.1%). The V and J genes are TRBV25-1 and TRBJ2-7; D perhaps matches TRBD1 (6 bases). Trimming pared 1 base from V and 1 base from J, leaving 11 bases between. Germline V gives CDR1 MGHDK, CDR2 SYGVNS. The CDR3 runs 15 residues. The CDR3 region is CASSEWATGSYEQYF. CDR3 bases: TGTGCCAGCAGTGAATGGGCCACAGGGTCCTACGAGCAGTACTTC.

The J gene is TRBJ1-5, the V gene TRBV10-3; D is perhaps TRBD1 (6 bases). Germline V gives CDR1 ENHRY, CDR2 SYGVKD. With 2 bases removed from V and 2 bases from J, the gap between germline ends came to 13 bases. The CDR3 covers 16 residues. This CDR3 reads CAISEPGGQGNQPQHF. The CDR3 nucleotides are TGTGCCATCAGTGAGCCGGGGGGCCAGGGCAATCAGCCCCAGCATTTT.

As to this clonotype: Being one base from a much bigger clone, this may be a read error. This sequence joins TRBV5-4 and TRBJ2-1, with D perhaps TRBD2 (6 bases). The V gene's germline CDR1 is SGHNT and CDR2 YYREEE (reference sequence). This CDR3 is built from 14 residues. CDR3 amino acids: CASSPDGLQSEQLF. The CDR3 DNA reads TGTGCCAGCAGCCCGGACGGACTACAGAGTGAGCAGCTCTTC.